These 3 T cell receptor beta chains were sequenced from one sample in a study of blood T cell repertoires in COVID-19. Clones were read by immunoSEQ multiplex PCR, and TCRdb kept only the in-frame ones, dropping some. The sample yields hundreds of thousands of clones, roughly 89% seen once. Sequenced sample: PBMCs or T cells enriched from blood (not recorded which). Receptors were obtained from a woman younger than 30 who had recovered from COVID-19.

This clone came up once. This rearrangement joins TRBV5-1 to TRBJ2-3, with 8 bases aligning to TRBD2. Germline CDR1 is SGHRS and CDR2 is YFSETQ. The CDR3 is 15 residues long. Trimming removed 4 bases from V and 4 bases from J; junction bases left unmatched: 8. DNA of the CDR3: TGCGCCAGCAGCACCCTAGCGGGCCCCTCAGATACGCAGTATTTT. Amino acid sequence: CASSTLAGPSDTQYF.

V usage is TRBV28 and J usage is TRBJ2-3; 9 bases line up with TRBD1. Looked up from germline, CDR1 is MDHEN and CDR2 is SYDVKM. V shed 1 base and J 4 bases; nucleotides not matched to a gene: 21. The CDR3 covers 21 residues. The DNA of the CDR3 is TGTGCCAGCAGTTTATTAGGGGACAGGGCAGATCGCGGGGCATTCTCAGATACGCAGTATTTT. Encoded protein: CASSLLGDRADRGAFSDTQYF.

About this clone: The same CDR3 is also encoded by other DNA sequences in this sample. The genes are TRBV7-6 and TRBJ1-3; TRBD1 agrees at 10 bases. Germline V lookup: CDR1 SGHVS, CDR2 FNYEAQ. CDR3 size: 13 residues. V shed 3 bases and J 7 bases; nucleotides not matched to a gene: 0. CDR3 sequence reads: CASSLGQGNTIYF. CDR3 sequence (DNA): TGTGCCAGCAGCTTGGGACAGGGGAACACCATATATTTT.